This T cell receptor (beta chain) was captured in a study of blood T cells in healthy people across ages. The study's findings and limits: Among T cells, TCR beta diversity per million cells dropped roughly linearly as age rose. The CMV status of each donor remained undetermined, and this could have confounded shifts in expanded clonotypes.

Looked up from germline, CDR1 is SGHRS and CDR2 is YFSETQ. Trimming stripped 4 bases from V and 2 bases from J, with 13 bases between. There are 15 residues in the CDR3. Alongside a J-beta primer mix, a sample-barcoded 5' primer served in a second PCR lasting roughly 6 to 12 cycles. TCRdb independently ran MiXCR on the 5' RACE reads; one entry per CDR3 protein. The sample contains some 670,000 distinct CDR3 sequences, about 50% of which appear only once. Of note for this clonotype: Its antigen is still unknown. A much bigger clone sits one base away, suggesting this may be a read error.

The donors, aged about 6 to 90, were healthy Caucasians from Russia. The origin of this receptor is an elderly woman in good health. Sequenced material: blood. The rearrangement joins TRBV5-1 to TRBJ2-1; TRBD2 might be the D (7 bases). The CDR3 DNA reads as TGCGCCAGCAGCCCCGCGCGGGGGCCCTACAATGAGCAGTTCTTC. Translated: CASSPARGPYNEQFF.